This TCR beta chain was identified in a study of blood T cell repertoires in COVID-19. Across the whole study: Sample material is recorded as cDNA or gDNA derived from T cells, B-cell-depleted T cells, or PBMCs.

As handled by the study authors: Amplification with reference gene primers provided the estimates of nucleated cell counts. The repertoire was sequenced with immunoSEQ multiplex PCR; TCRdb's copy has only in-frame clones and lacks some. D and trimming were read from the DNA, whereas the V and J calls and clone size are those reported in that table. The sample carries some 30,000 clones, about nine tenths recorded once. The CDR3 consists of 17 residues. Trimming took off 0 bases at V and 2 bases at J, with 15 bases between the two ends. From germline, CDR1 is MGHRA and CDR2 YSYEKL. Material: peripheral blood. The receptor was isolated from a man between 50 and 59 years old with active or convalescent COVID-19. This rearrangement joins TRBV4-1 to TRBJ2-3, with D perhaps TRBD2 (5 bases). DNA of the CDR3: TGCGCCAGCAGCCAAGAAAACGGAGGACTCGCCACAGATACGCAGTATTTT. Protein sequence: CASSQENGGLATDTQYF.